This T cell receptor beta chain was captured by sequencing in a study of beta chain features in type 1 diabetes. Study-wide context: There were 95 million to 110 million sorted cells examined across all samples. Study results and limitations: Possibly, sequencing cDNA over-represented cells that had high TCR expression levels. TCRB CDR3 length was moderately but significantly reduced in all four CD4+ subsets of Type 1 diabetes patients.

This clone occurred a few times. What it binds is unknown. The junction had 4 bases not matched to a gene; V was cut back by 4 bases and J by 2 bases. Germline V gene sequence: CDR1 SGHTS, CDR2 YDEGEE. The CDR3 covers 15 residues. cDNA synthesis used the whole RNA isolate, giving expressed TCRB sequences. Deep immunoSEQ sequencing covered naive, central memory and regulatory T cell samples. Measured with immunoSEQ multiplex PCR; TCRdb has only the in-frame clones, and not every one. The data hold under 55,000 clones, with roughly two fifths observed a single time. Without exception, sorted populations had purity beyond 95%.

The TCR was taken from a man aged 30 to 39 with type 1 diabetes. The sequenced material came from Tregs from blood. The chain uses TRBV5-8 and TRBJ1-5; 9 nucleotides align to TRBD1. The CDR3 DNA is TGTGCCAGCAGCAAAACAGGGGGCCGCAATCAGCCCCAGCATTTT. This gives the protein CASSKTGGRNQPQHF.